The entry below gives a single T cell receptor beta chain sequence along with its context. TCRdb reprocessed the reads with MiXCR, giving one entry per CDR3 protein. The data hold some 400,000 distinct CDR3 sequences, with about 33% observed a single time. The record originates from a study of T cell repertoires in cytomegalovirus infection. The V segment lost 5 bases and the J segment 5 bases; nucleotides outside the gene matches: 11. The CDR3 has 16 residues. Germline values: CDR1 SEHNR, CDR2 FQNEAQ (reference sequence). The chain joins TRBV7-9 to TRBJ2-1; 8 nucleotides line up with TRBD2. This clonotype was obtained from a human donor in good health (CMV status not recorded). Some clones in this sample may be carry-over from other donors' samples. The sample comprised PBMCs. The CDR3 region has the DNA TGTGCCAGCAGCCCCCCTGGCGGGGGGTCCCACAATGAGCAGTTCTTC. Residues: CASSPPGGGSHNEQFF.